Reported below is one T cell receptor (beta chain). Sample treatment: oral pan-JAK inhibitor, 5-10 mg twice daily. The germline V and J ends were trimmed by 6 bases and 2 bases, with 13 bases remaining between them. Germline V gives CDR1 SGHTA, CDR2 FQGNSA. The length of the CDR3 is 14 residues. This sample was taken from a study of CD8+ T cells in alopecia areata. Sequencing used cDNA as its template, made by extracting RNA and reverse transcribing it. Profiling relied on immunoSEQ multiplex PCR, and the TCRdb table lists in-frame clones only, not all of them. The sample records some 130,000 clones, roughly 54% being singletons.

This TCR was sampled from a human donor with alopecia areata. V and J are TRBV7-2 and TRBJ2-5; D may be TRBD1 or TRBD2 (5 bases each). The material was CD8+ T cells sorted from blood, obtained at week 4, from a patient treated with tofacitinib. CDR3 sequence reads: CASRHGTRQETQYF. The CDR3 DNA sequence: TGTGCCAGCAGGCACGGGACGCGTCAAGAGACCCAGTACTTC.